This paragraph reports one TCR beta chain. How the authors handled the data: Reference gene primers were amplified, and this amplification served to estimate nucleated cell counts. TCRdb keeps only in-frame clones here, not all; method: immunoSEQ multiplex PCR. Clone size and the V and J calls come from that table; the DNA yielded D and trimming. The sample holds approximately 290,000 clones, 80% to 90% seen once. From germline, CDR1 is MNHEY and CDR2 SMNVEV (reference sequence). V trimming: 1 base; J trimming: 8 bases; junction bases outside the gene matches: 5. CDR3 length equals 14 residues. The data derive from a study of blood T cell repertoires in COVID-19. On the study more broadly: T cells, B-cell-depleted T cells, or PBMCs supplied cDNA or gDNA.

Participant age was roughly 18 to 89 years, and participants resided in roughly 25 US areas. Input material: PBMCs or T cells enriched from blood (not recorded which). This clonotype was obtained from a woman aged 30 to 39 who had recovered from COVID-19. The chain recombines TRBV27 with TRBJ2-4; 7 nucleotides agree with TRBD2. This CDR3 is CASSLFRAGDIQYF. The CDR3, as DNA: TGTGCCAGCAGTTTATTCAGGGCGGGAGACATTCAGTACTTC.